Shown below are 27 T cell receptor beta chains from a single sample sequenced in a study of molecular identifiers for immune sequencing clone quantification. Each CDR3 protein is one row after TCRdb ran MiXCR on the PCR reads. The sample shows around 460,000 distinct CDR3 sequences, around 25% of them seen only once. Sequencing was done on a sample of naive CD8+ T cells from blood, with Jurkat cell RNA spiked in. Subset reported: FACS-sorted CD8+CD4-CCR7+CD45RA+ naive T cells. Receptors were obtained from a human donor in good health. Some libraries in this study had Jurkat cell RNA spiked in.

This clonotype was picked up a small number of times. V usage is TRBV6-4 and J usage is TRBJ1-5; D is perhaps TRBD1 (6 bases). Germline CDR1 is MRHNA and CDR2 is SNTAGT. Trimming removed 3 bases from V and 0 bases from J, with 18 bases in between. The CDR3 spans 18 residues. CDR3 DNA: TGTGCCAGCAGTGATACAGGGCTCAAAGAAGATAGCAATCAGCCCCAGCATTTT. Translating it yields CASSDTGLKEDSNQPQHF.

About this clonotype itself: The junction and the germline gene differ at one end; a read error may be behind it. The V call is TRBV30, the J call TRBJ1-1; the D is unclear. The CDR3 runs 13 residues. Germline V gene data show CDR1 as GTSNPN and CDR2 as SVGIG (reference sequence). CDR3 bases: TGTGCCCGGAGTGTAGTGCTGAACACTGAAGCTTTCTTT. Its protein product is CARSVVLNTEAFF.

Turning to this clonotype: A much larger clone is a single base away; this may be a read error. The chain couples TRBV13 to TRBJ2-3; 8 nucleotides align to TRBD2. J gave up 4 bases and V 8 bases, and 8 bases lay outside the gene matches. In germline, CDR1 is PRHDT, CDR2 FYEKMQ (reference sequence). The CDR3 extends over 14 amino acids. CDR3 sequence reads: CASARRGGSDTQYF. In DNA, the CDR3 is TGTGCCAGCGCGAGACGGGGGGGCTCAGATACGCAGTATTTT.

There are a few counts of this clonotype. The chain couples TRBV19 to TRBJ2-3; perhaps TRBD1 as D (6 bases). This CDR3 region has 17 residues. Trimming pared 4 bases from V and 3 bases from J, leaving 20 bases between. The V gene's germline CDR1 is LNHDA and CDR2 SQIVND (reference sequence). The CDR3 coding sequence is TGTGCCAGTAGTACCGCCATTTGGGGGCCAGGGACAGATACGCAGTATTTT. Translating gives CASSTAIWGPGTDTQYF.

V usage is TRBV27 and J usage is TRBJ2-7, with a possible D match to TRBD1 (7 bases). CDR1 and CDR2 (germline): MNHEY, SMNVEV (reference sequence). V gave up 3 bases and J gave up 6 bases, with 21 bases separating them. This CDR3 contains 16 residues. The CDR3 nucleotides are TGTGCCAGCAGTTTTTTGGCCCCCGCAGGGGGGCTCGAGCAGTACGTC. It encodes CASSFLAPAGGLEQYV.

The chain employs TRBV30 and TRBJ1-1; no definite D call. The CDR3 contains 15 residues. Germline lookup yields CDR1 GTSNPN and CDR2 SVGIG (reference sequence). With 4 bases removed from V and 1 base from J, the gap between germline ends came to 16 bases. The CDR3 region is CAWNHLQLQNTEAFF. The CDR3 nucleotides read TGTGCCTGGAACCATCTACAGCTCCAGAACACTGAAGCTTTCTTT.

The chain recombines TRBV19 with TRBJ2-5; possible D gene TRBD1, 6 bases. V was clipped by 4 bases and J by 4 bases, with 19 bases between them. Germline CDR1 and CDR2: LNHDA and SQIVND (reference sequence). The CDR3 length is 16 residues. In DNA, the CDR3 is TGTGCCAGTAGTACCGGACAGAGATCTGCCGTAGAGACCCAGTACTTC. It is translated as CASSTGQRSAVETQYF.

In this sample, this clonotype turned up once. A far larger clone is one nucleotide away, so this likely arose from a read error. The CDR3 end shows no conserved phenylalanine or tryptophan, and so a read error is likely. The chain combines TRBV6-6 with TRBJ1-1; maybe TRBD1 (6 bases). The V gene lost 4 bases and the J gene lost 8 bases, with 8 bases spanning the gap. The germline V gene encodes CDR1 MNHNY and CDR2 SVGAGI (reference sequence). The CDR3 has 11 residues. CDR3 residues: CASSLGQEAFL. The CDR3, as DNA: TGTGCCAGCAGTTTGGGACAAGAAGCTTTCCTT.

In the case of this clonotype: Possible read error: a much larger clone is one base away. This sequence joins TRBV4-3 and TRBJ2-7; D perhaps matches TRBD2 (6 bases). The germline V gene has CDR1 LGHNA and CDR2 YSLEER. The CDR3 consists of 14 residues. CDR3 protein: CVSSQEGGGYEQYF. The DNA for the CDR3 is TGCGTCAGCAGCCAGGAGGGTGGCGGCTACGAGCAGTACTTC.

This clonotype was recorded only once. This may be a read error, as it is one base from a much larger clone. V is TRBV7-2 and J is TRBJ1-1; 7 bases align to TRBD1. CDR1 is SGHTA and CDR2 is FQGNSA in the germline V gene. CDR3 length equals 15 residues. The CDR3 loop reads CASSVLQGRYTAAFF. The CDR3 nucleotides are TGTGCCAGCAGCGTATTACAGGGGAGATATACTGCAGCTTTCTTT.

This clonotype was recorded at least ten times. This chain joins TRBV29-1 and TRBJ2-2; 7 bases are a match to TRBD1. Germline values: CDR1 SQVTM, CDR2 ANQGSEA. J was trimmed by 4 bases and V by 6 bases; bases with no gene match: 5. This CDR3 comprises 13 residues. CDR3 amino acids: CSVQGWTTGELFF. The CDR3 nucleotides are TGCAGCGTACAGGGGTGGACCACCGGGGAGCTGTTTTTT.

This clonotype was seen only a few times. This rearrangement joins TRBV4-3 to TRBJ1-5; D might be TRBD1 (5 bases). Germline-derived CDR1 and CDR2 are LGHNA and YSLEER. The CDR3 totals 16 residues. Deletions cut 0 bases from V and 0 bases from J, with 9 bases between. CDR3 DNA: TGCGCCAGCAGCCAAGATTCCCAGGGTAGCAATCAGCCCCAGCATTTT. Amino acids: CASSQDSQGSNQPQHF.

The chain has TRBV11-2 and TRBJ2-7, with 7 bases identical to TRBD2. The germline V gene has CDR1 SGHAT and CDR2 FQNNGV. With V trimmed by 2 bases and J by 1 base, 5 bases remained unmatched. The CDR3 totals 15 residues. In nucleotides, the CDR3 is TGTGCCAGCAGCTTATACGGGGGGACGTCCTACGAGCAGTACTTC. This translates into CASSLYGGTSYEQYF.

This clonotype was counted between two and nine times. This rearrangement joins TRBV7-2 to TRBJ2-7; D possibly corresponds to TRBD2 (6 bases). CDR3 length equals 14 residues. V gave up 5 bases and J gave up 4 bases, with 15 bases separating them. Looked up from germline, CDR1 is SGHTA and CDR2 is FQGNSA. The CDR3 DNA reads as TGTGCCAGCAGCCGGACTACCCTCGGATACGAGCAGTACTTC. Translation: CASSRTTLGYEQYF.

This clonotype was found many times. The rearrangement uses TRBV5-6 and TRBJ2-7; 9 bases fit TRBD1. The germline gives CDR1 SGHDT, CDR2 YYEEEE. V shed 0 bases and J 3 bases; nucleotides not matched to a gene: 13. The CDR3 contains 18 residues. CDR3 sequence reads: CASSLGRGQGPRGYEQYF. The CDR3 region has the DNA TGTGCCAGCAGCTTGGGGAGGGGACAGGGCCCGAGAGGCTACGAGCAGTACTTC.

This clonotype was detected only a few times. V is TRBV20-1 and J is TRBJ1-6; D is unresolved. Germline CDR1 reads DFQATT; CDR2 reads SNEGSKA (reference sequence). The CDR3 is 17 amino acids. Trimming left V 0 bases short and J 8 bases short, with 20 bases between. This CDR3 reads CSARDPTFGPGYSPLHF. The CDR3 DNA reads as TGCAGTGCTAGAGACCCCACCTTCGGACCGGGCTATTCACCCCTCCACTTT.

This clonotype was counted between two and nine times. The chain is built from TRBV3-1 and TRBJ2-2; D gene unclear. Trimming stripped 1 base from V and 0 bases from J, with 3 bases between. CDR1 and CDR2 (germline): LGHDT, YNNKEL (reference sequence). The CDR3 is 14 amino acids. The CDR3 is CASSQVANTGELFF. The DNA for the CDR3 is TGTGCCAGCAGCCAAGTTGCGAACACCGGGGAGCTGTTTTTT.

This clonotype came up a few times. The CDR3 nucleotides read TGCGCCAGCAGCCAAGATAGGGCCCCATCACATTCCGGCTACACCTTC. Translation: CASSQDRAPSHSGYTF. This chain links TRBV4-3 with TRBJ1-2, with D unresolved. CDR1 is LGHNA and CDR2 is YSLEER in the germline V gene. The ends were cut back, 0 bases at V and 8 bases at J, with 19 bases in the middle. The CDR3 loop spans 16 amino acids.

This clonotype turned up a few times. The chain recombines TRBV7-9 with TRBJ1-1; 7 bases are shared with TRBD1. The CDR3 sequence is 15 residues long. V trimming: 7 bases; J trimming: 2 bases; junction bases outside the gene matches: 10. CDR1 and CDR2 (germline): SEHNR, FQNEAQ (reference sequence). CDR3 sequence: CASTNPGTVNTEAFF. The DNA for the CDR3 is TGTGCCAGCACCAACCCCGGGACAGTTAACACTGAAGCTTTCTTT.

The CDR3 nucleotides read TGTGCCAGCAGTTCCTTCCTAGCGGGAAACACCATATATTTT. Its protein is CASSSFLAGNTIYF. J is TRBJ1-3 and V is TRBV27; no clear D gene. The CDR3 loop spans 14 amino acids. CDR1 MNHEY and CDR2 SMNVEV come from the germline V gene (reference sequence). V shed 4 bases and J shed 4 bases, with 11 bases lying between them.

This clonotype was detected many times. This chain links TRBV7-9 with TRBJ2-5; 7 bases are shared with TRBD1. The V gene's germline CDR1 is SEHNR and CDR2 FQNEAQ (reference sequence). The CDR3 is 16 amino acids. V was pared by 1 base and J by 0 bases, with 5 bases of the junction left unmatched. CDR3 sequence: CASSLGLGTDQETQYF. The CDR3 region has the DNA TGTGCCAGCAGCTTAGGCCTAGGGACAGACCAAGAGACCCAGTACTTC. Based on the CDR3 plus reference TRBV7-9 and TRBJ2-5, the full variable domain is DTGVSQNPRHKITKRGQNVTFRCDPISEHNRLYWYRQTLGQGPEFLTYFQNEAQLEKSRLLSDRFSAERPKGSFSTLEIQRTEQGDSAMYLCASSLGLGTDQETQYFGPGTRLLVL.

This clonotype has a count of ten or more. V gene TRBV29-1 combines with J gene TRBJ2-1; 9 bases match TRBD2. The germline V gene has CDR1 SQVTM and CDR2 ANQGSEA. There are 16 residues in the CDR3. The V segment lost 7 bases and the J segment 3 bases; nucleotides outside the gene matches: 13. The CDR3 is CSARPGPSGDYNEQFF. CDR3 coding DNA: TGCAGCGCCCGGCCAGGGCCTAGCGGGGACTACAATGAGCAGTTCTTC.

The genes are TRBV2 and TRBJ2-6, with D unclear. Germline CDR1 is SNHLY and CDR2 is FYNNEI. The CDR3 is made up of 16 amino acids. Between the trimmed V and J ends, which lost 7 bases and 4 bases, there was a span of 17 bases. Written as DNA, the CDR3 is TGTGCCAGCATGGAAAGCATTCGCTCGGGGGCCAACGTCCTGACTTTC. Protein sequence: CASMESIRSGANVLTF.

This clonotype was counted a few times. The chain carries TRBV12-3 or TRBV12-4 and TRBJ2-2; the D is unclear. The CDR3 is 13 amino acids. Trimming left V 5 bases short and J 0 bases short, with 4 bases between. The CDR3 protein is CASSPANTGELFF. The CDR3, as DNA: TGTGCCAGCAGTCCAGCGAACACCGGGGAGCTGTTTTTT.

At least ten counts were recorded for this clonotype. The chain couples TRBV29-1 to TRBJ2-1, with 8 nucleotides matching TRBD2. The junction had 20 bases not matched to a gene; V was cut back by 3 bases and J by 10 bases. Germline loops: CDR1 SQVTM, CDR2 ANQGSEA. The CDR3 totals 17 residues. CDR3 residues: CSVDRGVVLSGSGEQFF. The CDR3 nucleotides are TGCAGCGTTGATAGGGGTGTTGTTCTAAGCGGGAGTGGGGAGCAGTTCTTC.

The sample holds a few counts of this clonotype. V gene TRBV27 combines with J gene TRBJ2-7; unclear D gene. This CDR3 spans 13 amino acids. Germline assignment: CDR1 MNHEY and CDR2 SMNVEV (reference sequence). With 3 bases removed from V and 4 bases from J, the gap between germline ends came to 10 bases. CDR3 nucleotides: TGTGCCAGCAGTTTTTCCCCTGGGTACGAGCAGTACTTC. Encoded protein: CASSFSPGYEQYF.

V and J are TRBV7-9 and TRBJ2-7; 7 nucleotides line up with TRBD2. The CDR3 loop spans 14 amino acids. The V and J ends lost 0 bases and 6 bases, in that order; junction bases with no gene match: 5. The germline CDR1 and CDR2 sequences are SEHNR and FQNEAQ (reference sequence). CDR3 coding DNA: TGTGCCAGCAGCTTAGCAGTCAGGGAGGGCGAGCAGTACTTC. Encoded protein: CASSLAVREGEQYF.